This T cell receptor (beta chain) was captured in a study of cytomegalovirus exposure and HLA in healthy donors. This clone was seen a handful of times. The germline gives CDR1 MNHEY, CDR2 SVGAGI. The ends were cut back, 6 bases at V and 6 bases at J, with 11 bases in the middle. The CDR3 is 12 amino acids. The PCR was carried out with 60 Vbeta primers and 13 Jbeta primers. Sequenced by immunoSEQ multiplex PCR; TCRdb stores in-frame clones only, minus some. The repertoire holds about 140,000 clones, 75% to 80% seen once, with around 1% in the top ten. The specimen sequenced was PBMCs. This clonotype was sampled from a male donor in good health and CMV-seronegative. The V call is TRBV6-5, the J call TRBJ1-1; D gene unclear. The DNA of the CDR3 is TGTGCCAGCAGGGGCCTTGGCGCTGAAGCTTTCTTT. Its translation: CASRGLGAEAFF.